The next 12 T cell receptor beta chains were all read from a single sample in a study of T-cell reconstitution after alpha-beta-depleted transplantation in children. Unique molecular identifiers were built into the TCRbeta library. TCRdb ran MiXCR on the PCR reads and lists one entry per CDR3 protein. In the table there are 500,000 to 650,000 distinct CDR3 sequences, more than 9.5% of which are singletons. The sample consisted of PBMCs, mostly from graft donor cells, taken 180 days after TCRalphabeta/CD19-depleted stem cell transplant. The source of these receptors is a female patient younger than 10 who had a stem cell transplant for aplastic anemia, so the T cells may come from the graft donor.

This clonotype appeared a few times. The chain has TRBV21-1 and TRBJ1-2; the D call TRBD1 from the table was never checked on the DNA. TRBV21-1 is a listed pseudogene. The CDR3 has 13 amino acids. This chain's CDR3 is CASTCTGPGGYTF. CDR3 bases: TGTGCCAGCACCTGTACAGGACCGGGGGGCTACACCTTC.

This clonotype was detected ten times or more. The chain employs TRBV7-2 and TRBJ2-5, with D perhaps matching TRBD1 (5 bases). The CDR3 runs to 13 residues. CDR1 SGHTA and CDR2 FQGNSA come from the germline V gene. Trimming took off 5 bases at V and 1 base at J, with 8 bases between the two ends. The CDR3 DNA reads as TGTGCCAGCAGCCTCAGGGCCCAAGAGACCCAGTACTTC. This encodes CASSLRAQETQYF.

This clonotype came up a few times. The chain carries TRBV7-2 and TRBJ2-7; 14 nucleotides align to TRBD2. The CDR3 loop spans 17 amino acids. Trimming cost V 11 bases and J 5 bases; bases outside gene matches: 17. Germline CDR1 reads SGHTA; CDR2 reads FQGNSA. The CDR3, as DNA: TGTGCCGGGGCAGAGTGGGGGACTAGCGGGAGTACGGACGAGCAGTACGTC. Translating it yields CAGAEWGTSGSTDEQYV.

This clonotype was found a few times. The chain employs TRBV7-2 and TRBJ1-1; D gene unclear. Deletions cut 1 base from V and 4 bases from J, with 10 bases between. Germline-derived CDR1 and CDR2 are SGHTA and FQGNSA. The CDR3 has 14 amino acids. The CDR3 is CASSLDGEITEAFF. The CDR3 coding sequence is TGTGCCAGCAGCTTAGACGGGGAGATCACTGAAGCTTTCTTT.

CDR3 nucleotides: TGCGCCAGCAGCCAAGCTGGATTCTCTGGGGCCAACGTCCTGACTTTC. It encodes CASSQAGFSGANVLTF. This chain connects TRBV4-3 to TRBJ2-6; unclear D gene. Per germline, CDR1 LGHNA and CDR2 YSLEER. The CDR3 contains 16 residues. Trimming shortened V by 1 base and J by 0 bases, and 7 bases separated the two germline ends.

The J gene is TRBJ2-4, the V gene TRBV11-2, with 10 bases that match TRBD2. J lost 11 bases, V lost 1 base, and 8 bases had no gene match. Germline-derived CDR1 and CDR2 are SGHAT and FQNNGV. The CDR3 consists of 15 residues. As DNA, the CDR3 is TGTGCCAGCAGCTTAGGCCCTAGCGGGAGACCATTTCAGTACTTC. Amino acid sequence: CASSLGPSGRPFQYF.

This clonotype turned up a few times. The chain combines TRBV7-2 with TRBJ2-7; D ambiguous. This CDR3 region has 14 residues. Trimming cost V 2 bases and J 2 bases, with 10 bases left between them. Germline V gene data show CDR1 as SGHTA and CDR2 as FQGNSA. In nucleotides, the CDR3 is TGTGCCAGCAGCTTATTCGGTGGAACCTACGAGCAGTACGTC. It is translated as CASSLFGGTYEQYV.

V usage is TRBV28 and J usage is TRBJ1-1; D perhaps matches TRBD1 (6 bases). Germline CDR1 reads MDHEN; CDR2 reads SYDVKM. V lost 6 bases to trimming and J lost 1 base, with 15 bases between them. This CDR3 region has 15 residues. The CDR3 sequence is CASSLWGQKNTEAFF. The DNA for the CDR3 is TGTGCCAGCAGCCTCTGGGGGCAGAAGAACACTGAAGCTTTCTTT.

This clonotype was picked up a small number of times. The chain recombines TRBV12-3 or TRBV12-4 with TRBJ2-1, with a weak D call TRBD1 (7 bases). Trimming cost V 6 bases and J 8 bases, with 20 bases left between them. The CDR3 is made up of 15 amino acids. For the CDR3, the DNA is TGTGCCAGCAGCCCCCCTCGGGTCAGGGGGGATGAGCAGTTCTTC. This encodes CASSPPRVRGDEQFF.

The V call is TRBV6-1, the J call TRBJ1-5; D gene uncertain. The CDR3 is 14 amino acids. Germline V gene sequence: CDR1 MNHNS, CDR2 SASEGT. V was shortened by 3 bases and J by 3 bases, with 9 bases between the two germline ends. The CDR3 is CASSDAGINQPQHF. The CDR3 DNA reads as TGTGCCAGCAGTGACGCGGGTATCAATCAGCCCCAGCATTTT.

This clonotype was seen ten or more times. This sequence joins TRBV6-4 and TRBJ1-5; TRBD1 agrees at 7 bases. CDR1 is MRHNA and CDR2 is SNTAGT in the germline V gene. With V trimmed by 0 bases and J by 6 bases, 2 bases remained unmatched. The CDR3 is 14 residues long. CDR3 loop: CASSDSGGTQPQHF. The CDR3 nucleotides read TGTGCCAGCAGTGACTCAGGGGGCACTCAGCCCCAGCATTTT.

The chain links TRBV7-8 to TRBJ2-1; no definite D call. V lost 2 bases, J lost 10 bases, and 15 bases lay in between. The CDR3 length is 14 residues. CDR1 and CDR2 (germline): SGHVS, FQNEAQ. As DNA, the CDR3 is TGTGCCAGCAGCTTATATATTTCCCGGAAGGAGCAGTTCTTC. Translation gives CASSLYISRKEQFF. Filled out from reference TRBV7-8 and TRBJ2-1, the complete variable domain reads GAGVSQSPRYKVAKRGQDVALRCDPISGHVSLFWYQQALGQGPEFLTYFQNEAQLDKSGLPSDRFFAERPEGSVSTLKIQRTQQEDSAVYLCASSLYISRKEQFFGPGTRLTVL.